This T cell receptor (beta chain) was identified during a study of blood T cell repertoires in COVID-19. Study-level information: Italy, Spain and the United States were the sources of the convalescent and acute COVID-19 samples. In each case, the material was cDNA or gDNA derived from T cells, B-cell-depleted T cells, or PBMCs.

Original methodology: Counts of nucleated cells, estimated from reference gene primer amplification, were obtained. Using immunoSEQ multiplex PCR, the repertoire was profiled, and TCRdb retains in-frame clones only, with some absent. Clonal size and the V and J genes are those of that table, whereas D and trimming came from the DNA. The top ten clones hold 8% to 9.5% of a sample with roughly 100,000 clones, roughly 76% of them seen once. This CDR3 is 18 amino acids long. Germline trimming cut 2 bases from V and 0 bases from J; bases unmatched to any gene: 8. Looked up from germline, CDR1 is GTSNPN and CDR2 is SVGIG (reference sequence).

Sequenced material: peripheral blood. The chain joins TRBV30 to TRBJ1-6; 9 bases are shared with TRBD1. The clonotype was recovered from a woman in her 70s with acute or convalescent COVID-19. The CDR3 region has the DNA TGTGCCTGGAGTCCTCGGACAGGGGATAGCTCCTATAATTCACCCCTCCACTTT. This encodes CAWSPRTGDSSYNSPLHF. Full variable domain (outside the CDR3, taken from reference TRBV30 and TRBJ1-6): SQTIHQWPATLVQPVGSPLSLECTVEGTSNPNLYWYRQAAGRGLQLLFYSVGIGQISSEVPQNLSASRPQDRQFILSSKKLLLSDSGFYLCAWSPRTGDSSYNSPLHFGNGTRLTVT.